This entry features one TCR beta chain sequence. The data originate from a study of technical replicates of blood from several donors. The CDR3 spans 14 residues. The germline gives CDR1 SGHVS, CDR2 FQNEAQ. V lost 2 bases and J lost 4, with 9 bases in between. Sequencing was performed with immunoSEQ multiplex PCR; in TCRdb, only in-frame clones are kept and a portion is missing. This table has 55,000 to 65,000 clones, less than 98% appearing once. The material sequenced was T cells isolated from PBMCs. The gene calls are TRBV7-8 and TRBJ1-5; D is ambiguous. This TCR was sampled from a human donor in good health. CDR3 region: CASSLMTLNQPQHF. The DNA for the CDR3 is TGTGCCAGCAGCTTAATGACACTTAATCAGCCCCAGCATTTT.